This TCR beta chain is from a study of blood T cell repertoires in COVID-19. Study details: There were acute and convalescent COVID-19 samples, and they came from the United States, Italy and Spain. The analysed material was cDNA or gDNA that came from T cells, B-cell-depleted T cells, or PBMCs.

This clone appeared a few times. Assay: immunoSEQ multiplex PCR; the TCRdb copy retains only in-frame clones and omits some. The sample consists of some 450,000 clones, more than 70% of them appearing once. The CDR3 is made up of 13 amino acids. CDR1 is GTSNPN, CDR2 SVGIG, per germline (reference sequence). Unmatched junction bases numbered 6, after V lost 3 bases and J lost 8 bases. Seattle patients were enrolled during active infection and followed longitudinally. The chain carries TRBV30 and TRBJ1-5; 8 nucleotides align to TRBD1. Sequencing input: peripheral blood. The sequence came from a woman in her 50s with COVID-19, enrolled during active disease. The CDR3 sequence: CAWRDRATEPQHF. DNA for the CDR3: TGTGCCTGGAGGGACAGGGCTACGGAGCCCCAGCATTTT.